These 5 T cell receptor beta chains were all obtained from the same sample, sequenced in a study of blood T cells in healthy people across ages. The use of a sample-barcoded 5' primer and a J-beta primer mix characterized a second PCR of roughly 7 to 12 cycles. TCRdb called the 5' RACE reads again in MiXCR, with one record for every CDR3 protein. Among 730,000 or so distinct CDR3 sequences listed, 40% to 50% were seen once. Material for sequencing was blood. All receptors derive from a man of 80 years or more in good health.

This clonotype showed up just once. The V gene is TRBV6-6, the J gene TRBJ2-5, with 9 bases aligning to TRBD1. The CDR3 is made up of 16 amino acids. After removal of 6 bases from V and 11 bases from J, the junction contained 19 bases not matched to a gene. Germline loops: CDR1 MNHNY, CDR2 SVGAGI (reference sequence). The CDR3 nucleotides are TGTGCCAGCAGATCCCGAACAGGGGGCACCTACAATGAGCAGTACTTC. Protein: CASRSRTGGTYNEQYF.

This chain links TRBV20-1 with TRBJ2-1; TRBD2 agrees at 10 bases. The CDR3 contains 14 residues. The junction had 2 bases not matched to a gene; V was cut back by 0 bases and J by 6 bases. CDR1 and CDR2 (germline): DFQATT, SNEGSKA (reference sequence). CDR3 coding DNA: TGCAGTGCTAGAGATTCTAGCGGGGGCAATGAGCAGTTCTTC. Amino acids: CSARDSSGGNEQFF.

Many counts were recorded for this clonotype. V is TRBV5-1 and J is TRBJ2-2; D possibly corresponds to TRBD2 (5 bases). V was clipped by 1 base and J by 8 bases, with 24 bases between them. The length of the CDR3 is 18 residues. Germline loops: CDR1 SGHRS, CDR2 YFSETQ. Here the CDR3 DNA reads TGCGCCAGCAGCTTGAAGTTTGCCTATGAGGGCCGGTTGGGGGAGCTGTTTTTT. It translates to CASSLKFAYEGRLGELFF.

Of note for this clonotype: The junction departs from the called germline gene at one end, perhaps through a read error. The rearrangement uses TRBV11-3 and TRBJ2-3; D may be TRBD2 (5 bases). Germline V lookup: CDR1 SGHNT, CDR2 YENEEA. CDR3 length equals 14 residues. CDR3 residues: CTSSGGTSTDTQYF. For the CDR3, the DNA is TGTACCAGCAGCGGTGGAACTAGCACAGATACGCAGTATTTT.

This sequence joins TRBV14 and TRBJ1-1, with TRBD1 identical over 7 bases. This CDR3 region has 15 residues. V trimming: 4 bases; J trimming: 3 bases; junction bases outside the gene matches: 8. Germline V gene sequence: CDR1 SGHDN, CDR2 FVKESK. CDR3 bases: TGTGCCAGCAGCCCGACAGGGTTGAGGGACACTGAAGCTTTCTTT. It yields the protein CASSPTGLRDTEAFF.